This T cell receptor beta chain was found in a study of early T cells in non-severe SARS-CoV-2 infection listed by TCRdb under 2021. Background on the whole study: Because TCR sequencing relied on bulk RNA taken from unsorted whole blood, pairing of alpha and beta chains was not possible.

A case-control design nested within a healthcare worker cohort in London, UK, was used, with weekly nasopharyngeal swab PCR tests and blood sampling performed. Healthcare workers were enrolled in the week of the UK lockdown, from 23 to 31 March 2020, and were followed every week for up to roughly 15 weeks. The paper as a whole reports these results and caveats: Matching against VDJdb was skewed toward anti-spike CD8 responses, likely underestimated virus-specific expansions, and missed private and CD4 specificities.

Libraries were constructed by 5' RACE. Sequencing took place on a NextSeq 500. The TCR library protocol attached unique molecular identifiers to individual cDNA molecules to correct for sequencing error and PCR bias. Both TCR alpha and beta chains were sequenced, and tight co-correlation was observed between alpha and beta sequence abundances in each sample. The source study handled its data this way. Decombinator V4 was used to annotate the V gene, J gene and CDR3 of the TCR sequences. Expanded TCRs were defined as changing significantly between any two time points under a Poisson model with p below 0.0001. Abundances of TCRs were expressed as counts per million after normalisation to the total number of TCRs sequenced in each sample. MAIT TCRs were defined by TRAV1-2 paired with TRAJ12, TRAJ20 or TRAJ33, and iNKT TCRs by TRAV10 paired with TRAJ18. VDJdb, accessed 1 November 2021, was searched for CMV, EBV and SARS-CoV-2 annotated TCRs, excluding TCRs annotated for multiple antigens. The public reads were quality trimmed at Q25 with fastp and then assembled into clones with MiXCR by TCRdb, keeping productive beta chains. Every entry covers one CDR3 protein and lists the most common genes and DNA from its rows. TCRdb, rather than the study authors, made the V and J calls. Counted in this sample were fewer than 35,000 distinct CDR3 sequences; approximately 5% of them appeared once. The ten largest account for roughly 5% of the sample.

A distance of 12 bases separates the germline ends of V and J, which lose 3 bases and 4 bases respectively. Taken from cysteine to valine, the CDR3 has 14 residues. Left in the record is the CDR3 DNA by itself, 42 bases read in frame from the first base. CDR1 and CDR2 are drawn from the germline V gene: KGHDR, SFDVKD. Turning to this clonotype: No cognate antigen has been identified for it. Base quality data are lacking; no much larger clone is found one base away.

This TCR came from an adult who was a healthcare worker with PCR-confirmed SARS-CoV-2 infection or an uninfected control (not recorded which). Sample: whole blood. The chain couples TRBV24-1 to TRBJ2-7, with a weak D call of TRBD1 (5 bases match). The CDR3 reads CATSDGPQEYEQYV. At the DNA level, the sequence is TGTGCCACCAGTGATGGACCACAGGAGTACGAGCAGTACGTC.